Listed here are 5 T cell receptor beta chains from one sample, sequenced in a study of T cells in Graves' hyperthyroidism and ophthalmopathy. The investigators amplified TCR beta CDR3 regions from RNA transcripts. The study used the HTBI primer set for a first-round RT-PCR of the TCR CDR3. TCRdb passed the multiplex PCR reads through MiXCR, listing each CDR3 protein once. The table includes around 400,000 distinct CDR3 sequences, roughly 13% detected once. The sample comprised blood. These receptor sequences come from a woman between 18 and 29 years old with Graves' hyperthyroidism.

This clonotype was seen a few times. The chain employs TRBV20-1 and TRBJ1-5; 8 nucleotides match TRBD1. V lost 1 base and J lost 5; bases outside the gene matches: 4. Looked up from germline, CDR1 is DFQATT and CDR2 is SNEGSKA (reference sequence). The CDR3 is made up of 14 amino acids. The DNA for the CDR3 is TGCAGTGCTAGAGGTCCGACAGGGGATCAGCCCCAGCATTTT. It specifies CSARGPTGDQPQHF.

This clonotype was counted a few times. This chain connects TRBV5-8 to TRBJ2-7; D gene ambiguous. Between the trimmed V and J ends, which lost 3 bases and 1 base, there was a span of 11 bases. The CDR3 is 14 amino acids. The germline V gene has CDR1 SGHTS and CDR2 YDEGEE. CDR3 loop: CASSSYTASYEQYF. The CDR3 DNA sequence: TGTGCCAGCAGCTCATATACAGCGTCCTACGAGCAGTACTTC.

This clonotype showed up many times. The chain joins TRBV20-1 to TRBJ2-5; a possible D gene is TRBD1 (6 bases). This CDR3 is built from 15 residues. V shed 4 bases and J shed 5 bases, with 20 bases lying between them. Germline V gene data show CDR1 as DFQATT and CDR2 as SNEGSKA (reference sequence). CDR3 amino acids: CSAKPAGAPGETQYF. CDR3 DNA: TGCAGTGCTAAACCGGCAGGGGCGCCGGGGGAGACCCAGTACTTC.

This clonotype was observed many times. This sequence joins TRBV7-9 and TRBJ2-7, with unresolved D. Germline CDR1 reads SEHNR; CDR2 reads FQNEAQ (reference sequence). The CDR3 covers 12 residues. Between the trimmed V and J ends, which lost 3 bases and 7 bases, there was a span of 10 bases. Here the CDR3 DNA reads TGTGCCAGCAGCTTTGGCGCGGAGGAGCAGTACTTC. Its translation is CASSFGAEEQYF.

This clonotype was seen ten or more times. V and J are TRBV28 and TRBJ1-2; D remains unclear. The CDR3 loop spans 12 amino acids. Trimming stripped 3 bases from V and 4 bases from J, with 6 bases between. The V gene's germline CDR1 is MDHEN and CDR2 SYDVKM. The CDR3: CASSLRSYGYTF. In DNA, the CDR3 is TGTGCCAGCAGTTTGAGATCCTATGGCTACACCTTC.